These 25 T cell receptor beta chains originate from one sample sequenced in a study of cytomegalovirus exposure and HLA in healthy donors. Profiling relied on immunoSEQ multiplex PCR, and the TCRdb table lists in-frame clones only, not all of them. The sample has 200,000 to 250,000 clones, approximately 87% seen once. Material for sequencing was PBMCs. The receptors stem from a woman under 30 in good health and CMV-seronegative.

This clone has only one observation. This sample also contains other DNA sequences that code for the same CDR3. This rearrangement joins TRBV5-1 to TRBJ2-1, with no clear D. V lost 0 bases to trimming and J lost 3 bases, with 1 base between them. The CDR3 has 12 amino acids. Germline CDR1 and CDR2: SGHRS and YFSETQ. The DNA for the CDR3 is TGCGCCAGCAGCTTGGTCTACAATGAGCAGTTCTTC. The encoded protein is CASSLVYNEQFF. The complete variable domain, with remaining parts taken from reference TRBV5-1 and TRBJ2-1, reads KAGVTQTPRYLIKTRGQQVTLSCSPISGHRSVSWYQQTPGQGLQFLFEYFSETQRNKGNFPGRFSGRQFSNSRSEMNVSTLELGDSALYLCASSLVYNEQFFGPGTRLTVL.

The genes are TRBV19 and TRBJ1-1; no definite D call. The CDR3 has 12 amino acids. Germline values: CDR1 LNHDA, CDR2 SQIVND (reference sequence). The germline V and J ends were trimmed by 7 bases and 4 bases, with 10 bases remaining between them. As DNA, the CDR3 is TGTGCCAGTAAGAGGGTTGGCACTGAAGCTTTCTTT. It yields the protein CASKRVGTEAFF.

V and J are TRBV27 and TRBJ2-1; D gene unclear. V was clipped by 2 bases and J by 8 bases, with 13 bases between them. Germline CDR1 MNHEY, CDR2 SMNVEV (reference sequence). The CDR3 contains 14 residues. This CDR3 is CASSLAAPRDEQFF. The CDR3 coding sequence is TGTGCCAGCAGTTTAGCGGCACCAAGGGATGAGCAGTTCTTC.

V gene TRBV19 combines with J gene TRBJ1-2; weak D call: TRBD1 (6 bases). The CDR3 has 14 residues. Germline-derived CDR1 and CDR2 are LNHDA and SQIVND (reference sequence). Between the trimmed V and J ends, which lost 1 base and 7 bases, there was a span of 13 bases. CDR3 sequence: CASSIATGGAGYTF. CDR3 bases: TGTGCCAGTAGTATAGCCACTGGGGGGGCTGGCTACACCTTC. Full variable domain (rest looked up from reference TRBV19 and TRBJ1-2): DGGITQSPKYLFRKEGQNVTLSCEQNLNHDAMYWYRQDPGQGLRLIYYSQIVNDFQKGDIAEGYSVSREKKESFPLTVTSAQKNPTAFYLCASSIATGGAGYTFGSGTRLTVV.

V usage is TRBV6-5 and J usage is TRBJ1-4, with D perhaps matching TRBD1 (6 bases). Germline assignment: CDR1 MNHEY and CDR2 SVGAGI. Trimming shortened V by 5 bases and J by 8 bases, and 18 bases separated the two germline ends. The CDR3 runs to 15 residues. The CDR3 is CASSPRGPGAEKLFF. The CDR3 region has the DNA TGTGCCAGCAGTCCTCGGGGGCCGGGTGCCGAAAAACTGTTTTTT.

V usage is TRBV27 and J usage is TRBJ1-1; TRBD1 aligns across 8 bases. V lost 6 bases and J lost 2; bases outside the gene matches: 20. Germline CDR1 and CDR2: MNHEY and SMNVEV (reference sequence). The CDR3 has 19 residues. For the CDR3, the DNA is TGTGCCAGCAGCCCCGAGGGACAGGACTTTTTAAGGGGAAACACTGAAGCTTTCTTT. Its translation: CASSPEGQDFLRGNTEAFF.

The J gene is TRBJ1-2, the V gene TRBV5-1, with D unresolved. The V gene's germline CDR1 is SGHRS and CDR2 YFSETQ. Between the trimmed V and J ends, which lost 2 bases and 2 bases, there was a span of 13 bases. The CDR3 sequence is 15 residues long. CDR3: CASSFKYPTNYGYTF. CDR3 coding DNA: TGCGCCAGCAGCTTCAAATATCCGACGAACTATGGCTACACCTTC.

This clone showed up just once. The chain couples TRBV7-9 to TRBJ2-1, with 7 bases lining up with TRBD1. The trim removed 4 bases at V and 2 bases at J, leaving 8 bases unmatched. Germline V CDR1 and CDR2: SEHNR, FQNEAQ (reference sequence). The CDR3 spans 16 residues. CDR3 nucleotides: TGTGCCAGCAGCTCAACAGCCGGGACAGCCTACAATGAGCAGTTCTTC. Translated: CASSSTAGTAYNEQFF.

The chain carries TRBV2 and TRBJ2-7; weak D call: TRBD1 (6 bases). The germline V gene encodes CDR1 SNHLY and CDR2 FYNNEI. V was cut by 5 bases and J by 5 bases, with 13 bases left in between. The CDR3 contains 13 residues. Written as DNA, the CDR3 is TGTGCCAGCAGTCTACAGGGTACCCACGAGCAGTACTTC. Amino acids: CASSLQGTHEQYF.

The chain uses TRBV18 and TRBJ2-3, with TRBD1 as a possible D gene (6 bases). V was cut by 6 bases and J by 0 bases, with 13 bases left in between. This CDR3 comprises 15 residues. CDR1 KGHSH and CDR2 LQKENI come from the germline V gene. In nucleotides, the CDR3 is TGTGCCAGCTCCCCAAGGGGGATTAGCACAGATACGCAGTATTTT. Translation gives CASSPRGISTDTQYF.

The chain combines TRBV6-5 with TRBJ2-1; the match to TRBD2 covers 13 bases. V gave up 5 bases and J gave up 13 bases; unmatched junction bases: 11. CDR1 is MNHEY, CDR2 SVGAGI, per germline. There are 15 residues in the CDR3. For the CDR3, the DNA is TGTGCCAGCAGTGGAACGACTAGCGGGGGGCCCGAACAGTTCTTC. It encodes CASSGTTSGGPEQFF.

The V call is TRBV2, the J call TRBJ1-5; maybe TRBD1 (5 bases). Per germline, CDR1 SNHLY and CDR2 FYNNEI. V was pared by 3 bases and J by 0 bases, with 15 bases between. This CDR3 comprises 17 residues. The CDR3 loop is CASSDRQGRNSNQPQHF. The CDR3 DNA sequence: TGTGCCAGCAGTGATCGTCAGGGTAGAAATAGCAATCAGCCCCAGCATTTT.

The CDR3 reads CASSEWAGTGTDTQYF. In nucleotides, the CDR3 is TGCGCCAGCAGTGAGTGGGCGGGTACCGGCACAGATACGCAGTATTTT. V is TRBV10-2 and J is TRBJ2-3; weak D call: TRBD2 (5 bases). This CDR3 has 16 residues. Trimming took off 1 base at V and 1 base at J, with 12 bases between the two ends. CDR1 is WSHSY and CDR2 is SAAADI in the germline V gene.

The rearrangement uses TRBV7-3 and TRBJ2-7, with D perhaps matching TRBD1 (5 bases). V lost 2 bases and J 3 bases, leaving 11 bases between the germline ends. Germline assignment: CDR1 SGHTA and CDR2 FQGTGA. The CDR3 is made up of 14 amino acids. The CDR3 sequence is CASSLLPRDYEQYF. In DNA, the CDR3 is TGTGCCAGCAGCTTACTACCCAGGGACTACGAGCAGTACTTC.

The chain is built from TRBV18 and TRBJ2-3, with TRBD2 matching 8 bases. Germline loops: CDR1 KGHSH, CDR2 LQKENI. There are 14 residues in the CDR3. J lost 4 bases, V lost 10 bases, and 10 bases had no gene match. CDR3 protein: CATLPGLGSDTQYF. In DNA form, the CDR3 reads TGTGCCACGCTTCCGGGACTAGGGTCAGATACGCAGTATTTT. The entire variable domain, with the rest obtained from reference TRBV18 and TRBJ2-3, is as follows: NAGVMQNPRHLVRRRGQEARLRCSPMKGHSHVYWYRQLPEEGLKFMVYLQKENIIDESGMPKERFSAEFPKEGPSILRIQQVVRGDSAAYFCATLPGLGSDTQYFGPGTRLTVL.

The J gene is TRBJ1-5, the V gene TRBV27; TRBD1 is a possible D gene (6 bases). The CDR3 is made up of 17 amino acids. With 2 bases removed from V and 7 bases from J, the gap between germline ends came to 21 bases. Germline assignment: CDR1 MNHEY and CDR2 SMNVEV (reference sequence). The CDR3 DNA follows: TGTGCCAGCAGTTTAGGGGGAGGGGGGGGCGCGTGGCAGCCCCAGCATTTT. Encoded protein: CASSLGGGGGAWQPQHF.

The chain uses TRBV9 and TRBJ1-1; D unresolved. In germline, CDR1 is SGDLS, CDR2 YYNGEE. The CDR3 is 13 amino acids. Trimming removed 3 bases at V and 1 base at J, with 7 bases between. The CDR3 sequence is CASSGRQNTEAFF. The CDR3 DNA follows: TGTGCCAGCAGCGGACGGCAGAACACTGAAGCTTTCTTT.

This sequence joins TRBV30 and TRBJ2-7; D unclear. The CDR3 has 12 residues. V was shortened by 1 base and J by 5 bases, with 9 bases between the two germline ends. The germline V gene encodes CDR1 GTSNPN and CDR2 SVGIG (reference sequence). DNA of the CDR3: TGTGCCTGGAGTGACAGAGGTGACGAGCAGTACTTC. It translates to CAWSDRGDEQYF.

This chain joins TRBV28 and TRBJ2-7; weak D call: TRBD1 (6 bases). This CDR3 is 14 amino acids long. Looked up from germline, CDR1 is MDHEN and CDR2 is SYDVKM. V lost 6 bases to trimming and J lost 2 bases, with 14 bases between them. The CDR3 region is CASSRGQQTYEQYF. In nucleotides, the CDR3 is TGTGCCAGCAGCAGAGGACAGCAAACCTACGAGCAGTACTTC.

V is TRBV2 and J is TRBJ1-5, with D uncertain. CDR3 size: 12 residues. V was trimmed by 1 base and J by 7 bases, leaving 5 bases between them. CDR1 SNHLY and CDR2 FYNNEI come from the germline V gene. CDR3 DNA sequence: TGTGCCAGCAGTGAAGAGTACCAGCCCCAGCATTTT. Amino acids: CASSEEYQPQHF.

This clone was observed a handful of times. The chain employs TRBV9 and TRBJ1-2, with D perhaps matching TRBD1 (5 bases). CDR1 and CDR2 from the germline V gene are SGDLS and YYNGEE. The CDR3 is 15 amino acids. Trimming removed 3 bases at V and 0 bases at J, with 12 bases between. The CDR3 sequence: CASSAQGATNYGYTF. For the CDR3, the DNA is TGTGCCAGCAGCGCCCAGGGAGCGACTAACTATGGCTACACCTTC.

This chain connects TRBV5-1 to TRBJ2-1, with 7 bases identical to TRBD1. Unmatched junction bases numbered 8, after V lost 2 bases and J lost 6 bases. Germline V gene sequence: CDR1 SGHRS, CDR2 YFSETQ. The CDR3 is made up of 15 amino acids. CDR3 amino acids: CASSFRDRASNEQFF. The CDR3 nucleotides read TGCGCCAGCAGCTTCCGGGACAGAGCGTCCAATGAGCAGTTCTTC.

The rearrangement joins TRBV29-1 to TRBJ2-5, with D possibly matching TRBD1 (6 bases). Trimming took off 7 bases at V and 5 bases at J, with 17 bases between the two ends. CDR1 and CDR2 (germline): SQVTM, ANQGSEA. CDR3 length: 13 residues. The CDR3 region has the DNA TGCAGCGCATCATCAGGGGTGGCCGAGACCCAGTACTTC. Translated: CSASSGVAETQYF.

This rearrangement joins TRBV6-5 to TRBJ2-2; D gene unclear. The CDR3 has 12 residues. Trimming took off 6 bases at V and 6 bases at J, with 8 bases between the two ends. Germline V gives CDR1 MNHEY, CDR2 SVGAGI. The CDR3 here is CASREWAGELFF. The CDR3 DNA follows: TGTGCCAGCAGGGAGTGGGCCGGGGAGCTGTTTTTT.

This clone occurred a few times. The rearrangement joins TRBV5-1 to TRBJ2-5, with 8 bases aligning to TRBD2. Germline V gives CDR1 SGHRS, CDR2 YFSETQ. This CDR3 is 14 amino acids long. V lost 7 bases to trimming and J lost 5 bases; unmatched junction nucleotides: 10. In DNA, the CDR3 is TGCGCCAGCCACCCCGGACTAGCTGCGGAGACCCAGTACTTC. It codes for CASHPGLAAETQYF.